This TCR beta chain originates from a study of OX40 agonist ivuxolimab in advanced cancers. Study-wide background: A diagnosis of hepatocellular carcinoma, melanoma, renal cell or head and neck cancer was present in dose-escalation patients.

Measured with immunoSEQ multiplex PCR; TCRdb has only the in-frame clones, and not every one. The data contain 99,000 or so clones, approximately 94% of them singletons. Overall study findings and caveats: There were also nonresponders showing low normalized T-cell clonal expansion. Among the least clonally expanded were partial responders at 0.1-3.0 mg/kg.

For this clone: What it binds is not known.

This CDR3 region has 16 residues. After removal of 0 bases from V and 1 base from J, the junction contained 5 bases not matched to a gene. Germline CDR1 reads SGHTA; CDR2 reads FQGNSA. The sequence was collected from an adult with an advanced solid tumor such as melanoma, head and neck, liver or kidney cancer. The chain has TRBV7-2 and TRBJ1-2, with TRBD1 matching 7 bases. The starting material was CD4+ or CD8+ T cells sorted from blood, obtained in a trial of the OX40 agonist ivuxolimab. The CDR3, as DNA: TGTGCCAGCAGCTTAGCGGGGGGGGACAGTAACTATGGCTACACCTTC. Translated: CASSLAGGDSNYGYTF.